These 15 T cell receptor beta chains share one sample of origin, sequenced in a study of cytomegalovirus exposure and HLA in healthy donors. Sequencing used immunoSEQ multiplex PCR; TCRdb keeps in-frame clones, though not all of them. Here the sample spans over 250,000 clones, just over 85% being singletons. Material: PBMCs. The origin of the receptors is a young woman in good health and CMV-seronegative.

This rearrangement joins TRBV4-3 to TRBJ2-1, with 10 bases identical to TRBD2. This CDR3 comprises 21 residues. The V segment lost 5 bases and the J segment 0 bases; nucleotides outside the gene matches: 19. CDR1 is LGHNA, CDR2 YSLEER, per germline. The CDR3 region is CASSARTGLGTSVSSYNEQFF. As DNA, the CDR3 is TGCGCCAGCAGCGCCCGGACAGGGCTGGGGACTAGCGTCAGCTCCTACAATGAGCAGTTCTTC.

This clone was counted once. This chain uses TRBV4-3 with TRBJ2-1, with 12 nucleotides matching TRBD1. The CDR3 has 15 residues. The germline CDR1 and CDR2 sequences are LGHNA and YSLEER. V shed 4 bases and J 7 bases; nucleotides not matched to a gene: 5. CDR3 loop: CASSLGTGGQNEQFF. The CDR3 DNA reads TGCGCCAGCAGCCTCGGGACAGGGGGCCAAAATGAGCAGTTCTTC.

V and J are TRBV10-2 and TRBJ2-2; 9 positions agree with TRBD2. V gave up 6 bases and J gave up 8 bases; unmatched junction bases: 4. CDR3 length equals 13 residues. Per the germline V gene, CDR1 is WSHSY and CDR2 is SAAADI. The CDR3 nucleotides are TGCGCCAGCAGCGGACTAGCGAAGGGGGAGCTGTTTTTT. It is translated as CASSGLAKGELFF.

CDR3 DNA: TGTGCCAGCAGTGAAGCGAACACTGAAGCTTTCTTT. Its translation is CASSEANTEAFF. The V and J genes are TRBV28 and TRBJ1-1; D unresolved. The CDR3 loop spans 12 amino acids. Germline CDR1 reads MDHEN; CDR2 reads SYDVKM. V was pared by 5 bases and J by 1 base, with 5 bases between.

In DNA, the CDR3 is TGTGCCAGCAGCTTGCCCGGGACTAGCGACAATGAGCAGTTCTTC. Translation: CASSLPGTSDNEQFF. V and J are TRBV5-4 and TRBJ2-1, with 10 bases that match TRBD2. V lost 1 base and J lost 5; bases outside the gene matches: 3. Germline assignment: CDR1 SGHNT and CDR2 YYREEE (reference sequence). The CDR3 is made up of 15 amino acids.

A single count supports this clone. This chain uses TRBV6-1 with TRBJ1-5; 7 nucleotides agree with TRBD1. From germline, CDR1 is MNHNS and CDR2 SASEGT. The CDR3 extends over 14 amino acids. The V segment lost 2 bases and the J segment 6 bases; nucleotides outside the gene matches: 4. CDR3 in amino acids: CASSEPSGGQPQHF. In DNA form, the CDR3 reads TGTGCCAGCAGTGAACCGTCAGGGGGTCAGCCCCAGCATTTT.

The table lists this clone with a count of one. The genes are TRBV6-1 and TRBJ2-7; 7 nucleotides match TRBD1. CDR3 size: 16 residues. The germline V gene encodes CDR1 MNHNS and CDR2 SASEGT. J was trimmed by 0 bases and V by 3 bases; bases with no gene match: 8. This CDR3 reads CASSDWTGAISYEQYF. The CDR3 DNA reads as TGTGCCAGCAGTGACTGGACAGGTGCGATCTCCTACGAGCAGTACTTC.

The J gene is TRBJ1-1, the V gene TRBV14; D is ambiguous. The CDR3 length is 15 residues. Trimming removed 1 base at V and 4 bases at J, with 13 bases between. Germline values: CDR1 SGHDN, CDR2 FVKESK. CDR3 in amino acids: CASSQARLIGTEAFF. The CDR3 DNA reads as TGTGCCAGCAGCCAAGCGAGACTCATAGGCACTGAAGCTTTCTTT. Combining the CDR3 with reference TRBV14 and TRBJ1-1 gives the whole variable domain EAGVTQFPSHSVIEKGQTVTLRCDPISGHDNLYWYRRVMGKEIKFLLHFVKESKQDESGMPNNRFLAERTGGTYSTLKVQPAELEDSGVYFCASSQARLIGTEAFFGQGTRLTVV.

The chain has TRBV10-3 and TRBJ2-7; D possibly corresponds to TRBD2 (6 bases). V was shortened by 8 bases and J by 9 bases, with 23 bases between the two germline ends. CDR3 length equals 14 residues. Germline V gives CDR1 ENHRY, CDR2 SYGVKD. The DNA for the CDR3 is TGTGCCATCTCGGGGGAGTATCTGGGGAGTGGGCAGTACTTC. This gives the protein CAISGEYLGSGQYF.

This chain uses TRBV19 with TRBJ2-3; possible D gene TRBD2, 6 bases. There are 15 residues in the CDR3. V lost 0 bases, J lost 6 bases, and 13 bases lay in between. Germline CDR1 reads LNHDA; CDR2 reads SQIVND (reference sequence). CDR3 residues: CASSIERGGWDTQYF. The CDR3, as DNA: TGTGCCAGTAGTATAGAGCGGGGAGGCTGGGATACGCAGTATTTT.

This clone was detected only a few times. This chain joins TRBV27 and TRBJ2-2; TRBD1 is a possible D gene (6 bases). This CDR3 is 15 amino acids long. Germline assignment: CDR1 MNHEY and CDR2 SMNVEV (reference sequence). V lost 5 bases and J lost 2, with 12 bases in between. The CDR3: CASSTQGPNTGELFF. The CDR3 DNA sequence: TGTGCCAGCAGTACTCAGGGGCCTAACACCGGGGAGCTGTTTTTT.

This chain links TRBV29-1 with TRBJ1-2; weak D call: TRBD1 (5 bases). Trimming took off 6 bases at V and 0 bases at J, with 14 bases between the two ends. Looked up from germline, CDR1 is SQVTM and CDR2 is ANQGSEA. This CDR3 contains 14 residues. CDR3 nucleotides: TGCAGCGTCGCTGACAGCTCTACTAACTATGGCTACACCTTC. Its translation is CSVADSSTNYGYTF. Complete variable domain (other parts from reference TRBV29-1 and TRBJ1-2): SAVISQKPSRDICQRGTSLTIQCQVDSQVTMMFWYRQQPGQSLTLIATANQGSEATYESGFVIDKFPISRPNLTFSTLTVSNMSPEDSSIYLCSVADSSTNYGYTFGSGTRLTVV.

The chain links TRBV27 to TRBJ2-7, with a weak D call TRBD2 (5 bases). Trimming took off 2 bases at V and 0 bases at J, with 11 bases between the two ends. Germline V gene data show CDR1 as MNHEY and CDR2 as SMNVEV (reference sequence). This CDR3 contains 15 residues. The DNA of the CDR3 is TGTGCCAGCAGTTTAAAGCGGCCCAGCTCCTACGAGCAGTACTTC. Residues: CASSLKRPSSYEQYF.

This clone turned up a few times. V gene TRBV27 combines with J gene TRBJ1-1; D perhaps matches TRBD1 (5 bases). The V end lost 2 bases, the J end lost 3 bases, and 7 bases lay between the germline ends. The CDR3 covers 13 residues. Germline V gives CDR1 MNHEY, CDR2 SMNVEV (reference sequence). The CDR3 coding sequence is TGTGCCAGCAGTTTAGGCAGGGACACTGAAGCTTTCTTT. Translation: CASSLGRDTEAFF.

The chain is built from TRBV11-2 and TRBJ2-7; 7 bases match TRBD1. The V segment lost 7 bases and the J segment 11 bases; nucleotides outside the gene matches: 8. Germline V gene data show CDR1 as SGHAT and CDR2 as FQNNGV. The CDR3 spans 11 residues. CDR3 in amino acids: CASILGTAEYF. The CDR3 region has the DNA TGTGCCAGCATCCTCGGGACAGCTGAGTACTTC.